Presented here are 12 T cell receptor beta chains from one specimen sequenced in a study of cytomegalovirus exposure and HLA in healthy donors. Both 60 Vbeta primers and 13 Jbeta primers went into the PCR. TCRdb keeps only in-frame clones here, not all; method: immunoSEQ multiplex PCR. This sample's table has roughly 100,000 clones. Sequencing was carried out using PBMCs. The origin of the receptors is a woman aged 25 to 39 in good health and CMV-seronegative.

This chain joins TRBV11-2 and TRBJ2-6; tentative D call: TRBD1 (6 bases). Germline CDR1 is SGHAT and CDR2 is FQNNGV. This CDR3 has 16 amino acids. Trimming removed 4 bases at V and 3 bases at J, with 13 bases between. The CDR3 region has the DNA TGTGCCAGCAGCTCACACAGGGTAAATGGGGCCAACGTCCTGACTTTC. Its protein is CASSSHRVNGANVLTF. Complete variable domain (other parts from reference TRBV11-2 and TRBJ2-6): EAGVAQSPRYKIIEKRQSVAFWCNPISGHATLYWYQQILGQGPKLLIQFQNNGVVDDSQLPKDRFSAERLKGVDSTLKIQPAKLEDSAVYLCASSSHRVNGANVLTFGAGSRLTVL.

The CDR3 bases are TGTGCCAGCAGCTTAGCCCTGACAGGGAGGAGCTACGAGCAGTACTTC. It codes for CASSLALTGRSYEQYF. The V gene is TRBV7-8, the J gene TRBJ2-7; tentatively, D is TRBD1 (7 bases). The CDR3 totals 16 residues. Germline assignment: CDR1 SGHVS and CDR2 FQNEAQ. The germline V and J ends were trimmed by 0 bases and 3 bases, with 15 bases remaining between them.

J is TRBJ2-7 and V is TRBV11-1, with 8 bases identical to TRBD1. CDR1 and CDR2 from the germline V gene are SGHAT and FQDESV (reference sequence). CDR3 length equals 13 residues. Trimming cost V 4 bases and J 5 bases; bases outside gene matches: 4. The CDR3 sequence: CASSYGTGDEQYF. The CDR3 bases are TGTGCCAGCAGCTATGGGACAGGAGACGAGCAGTACTTC.

The chain uses TRBV7-2 and TRBJ1-4; D is possibly TRBD1 (5 bases). This CDR3 spans 15 amino acids. The V end lost 1 base, the J end lost 4 bases, and 10 bases lay between the germline ends. CDR1 is SGHTA, CDR2 FQGNSA, per germline. The CDR3 DNA reads as TGTGCCAGCAGCTTAGGGGGGGGTTATAATGAAAAACTGTTTTTT. Protein product: CASSLGGGYNEKLFF.

The rearrangement links TRBV4-1 to TRBJ2-3; TRBD2 aligns across 14 bases. After removal of 4 bases from V and 9 bases from J, the junction contained 9 bases not matched to a gene. This CDR3 region has 16 residues. Germline assignment: CDR1 MGHRA and CDR2 YSYEKL. The CDR3 DNA reads TGCGCCAGCAGCCGGGGACTAGCGGGAGAGGGCGGGACGCAGTATTTT. It translates to CASSRGLAGEGGTQYF.

The chain recombines TRBV7-3 with TRBJ2-2, with D uncertain. V lost 5 bases to trimming and J lost 1 base, with 14 bases between them. This CDR3 is built from 16 residues. Germline CDR1 SGHTA, CDR2 FQGTGA. Here the CDR3 reads CASSLVAVQNTGELFF. In DNA, the CDR3 is TGTGCCAGCAGCCTAGTGGCGGTGCAGAACACCGGGGAGCTGTTTTTT.

V is TRBV5-1 and J is TRBJ1-1; no clear D gene. Looked up from germline, CDR1 is SGHRS and CDR2 is YFSETQ. The CDR3 runs 13 residues. The V and J ends lost 0 bases and 5 bases respectively, with 8 bases between them. CDR3: CASSLEPVTEAFF. The DNA of the CDR3 is TGCGCCAGCAGCTTGGAGCCGGTTACTGAAGCTTTCTTT.

The V and J genes are TRBV15 and TRBJ2-5; 11 nucleotides line up with TRBD1. CDR3 length: 15 residues. V lost 4 bases and J lost 11; bases outside the gene matches: 12. Germline values: CDR1 LNHNV, CDR2 YYDKDF (reference sequence). CDR3 DNA sequence: TGTGCCACCAGCATCGGACAGGGGGCGATTGATCAGCAGTACTTC. This encodes CATSIGQGAIDQQYF.

The chain couples TRBV6-1 to TRBJ2-7, with D possibly matching TRBD1 (6 bases). CDR3 length: 13 amino acids. Germline V gene sequence: CDR1 MNHNS, CDR2 SASEGT. The V and J ends lost 4 bases and 2 bases respectively, with 9 bases between them. CDR3 residues: CASSAGVTYEQYF. The CDR3 coding sequence is TGTGCCAGCAGTGCAGGGGTAACCTACGAGCAGTACTTC.

The J gene is TRBJ1-5, the V gene TRBV7-9; TRBD1 aligns across 7 bases. Germline CDR1 is SEHNR and CDR2 is FQNEAQ (reference sequence). This CDR3 contains 16 residues. Germline trimming cut 3 bases from V and 6 bases from J; bases unmatched to any gene: 11. The CDR3 reads CASSFGMTGMGQPQHF. The CDR3, as DNA: TGTGCCAGCAGCTTCGGAATGACAGGGATGGGTCAGCCCCAGCATTTT.

V is TRBV7-9 and J is TRBJ1-1, with D hard to call. This CDR3 is 15 amino acids long. Germline loops: CDR1 SEHNR, CDR2 FQNEAQ (reference sequence). V was trimmed by 3 bases and J by 4 bases, leaving 15 bases between them. The CDR3 region is CASSLMREGSTEAFF. The DNA of the CDR3 is TGTGCCAGCAGCTTGATGAGGGAGGGAAGCACTGAAGCTTTCTTT. Combining the CDR3 with reference TRBV7-9 and TRBJ1-1 gives the whole variable domain DTGVSQNPRHKITKRGQNVTFRCDPISEHNRLYWYRQTLGQGPEFLTYFQNEAQLEKSRLLSDRFSAERPKGSFSTLEIQRTEQGDSAMYLCASSLMREGSTEAFFGQGTRLTVV.

Judged by frequency, this clone is medium-sized. The genes are TRBV6-5 and TRBJ2-1, with 11 bases fitting TRBD2. CDR1 is MNHEY and CDR2 is SVGAGI in the germline V gene. J was trimmed by 8 bases and V by 8 bases; bases with no gene match: 11. The CDR3 covers 15 residues. CDR3 protein: CASSPLAGGLDEQFF. CDR3 coding DNA: TGTGCCAGCTCCCCCTTAGCGGGGGGGCTGGATGAGCAGTTCTTC.